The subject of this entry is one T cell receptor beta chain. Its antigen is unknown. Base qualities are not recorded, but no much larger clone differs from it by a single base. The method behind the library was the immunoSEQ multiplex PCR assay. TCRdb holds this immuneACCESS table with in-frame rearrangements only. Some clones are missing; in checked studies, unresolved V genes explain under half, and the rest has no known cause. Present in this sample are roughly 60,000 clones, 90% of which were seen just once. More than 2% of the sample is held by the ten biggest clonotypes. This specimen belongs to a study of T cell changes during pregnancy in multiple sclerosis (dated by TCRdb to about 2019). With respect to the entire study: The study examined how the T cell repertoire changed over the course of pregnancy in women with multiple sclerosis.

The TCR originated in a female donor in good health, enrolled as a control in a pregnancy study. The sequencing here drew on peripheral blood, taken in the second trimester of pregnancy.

The CDR3 protein sequence reads: CASSSTGGLSTDTQYF. The nucleotide sequence is given as TGTGCCAGCAGCTCCACAGGGGGTTTGAGCACAGATACGCAGTATTTT. The V and J genes are TRBV5-6 and TRBJ2-3; 8 bases in between match TRBD1. The CDR3 has 16 amino acids, counting the end cysteine and phenylalanine. CDR3 DNA is the only sequence kept; it has 48 bases, read in frame from the first base. As encoded in the germline V gene, CDR1 is SGHDT while CDR2 is YYEEEE. The junction shows trimming of 3 bases on V and 0 bases on J, and the gene matches do not reach 6 bases of it.